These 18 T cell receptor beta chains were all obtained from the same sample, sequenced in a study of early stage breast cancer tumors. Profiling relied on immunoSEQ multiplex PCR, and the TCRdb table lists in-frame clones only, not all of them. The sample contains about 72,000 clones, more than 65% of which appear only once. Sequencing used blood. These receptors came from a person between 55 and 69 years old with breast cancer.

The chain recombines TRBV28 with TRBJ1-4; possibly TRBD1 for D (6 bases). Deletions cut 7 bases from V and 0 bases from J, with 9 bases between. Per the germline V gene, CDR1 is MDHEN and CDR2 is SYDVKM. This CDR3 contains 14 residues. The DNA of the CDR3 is TGTGCCAGCACGCAGGGGACAACTAATGAAAAACTGTTTTTT. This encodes CASTQGTTNEKLFF.

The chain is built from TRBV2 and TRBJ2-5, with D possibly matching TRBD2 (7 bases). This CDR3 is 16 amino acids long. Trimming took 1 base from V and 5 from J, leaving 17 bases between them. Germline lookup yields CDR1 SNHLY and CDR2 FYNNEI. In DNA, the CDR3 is TGTGCCAGCAGTGAAGGGGGGGGCAGGGGAAGCGAGACCCAGTACTTC. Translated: CASSEGGGRGSETQYF.

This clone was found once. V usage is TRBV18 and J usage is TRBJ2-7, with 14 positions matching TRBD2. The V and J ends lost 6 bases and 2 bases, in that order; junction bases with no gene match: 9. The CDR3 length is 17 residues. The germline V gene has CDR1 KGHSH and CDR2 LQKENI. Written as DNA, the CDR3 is TGTGCCAGCTCGCGTGGGACTAGCGGGGGAGCGGCCTACGAGCAGTACTTC. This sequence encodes CASSRGTSGGAAYEQYF.

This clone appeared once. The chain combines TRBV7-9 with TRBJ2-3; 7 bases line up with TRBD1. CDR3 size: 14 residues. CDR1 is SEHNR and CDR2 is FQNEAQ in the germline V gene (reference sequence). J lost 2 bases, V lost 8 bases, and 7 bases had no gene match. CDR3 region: CASRDSLNTDTQYF. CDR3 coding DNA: TGTGCCAGCCGGGACAGCCTCAACACAGATACGCAGTATTTT.

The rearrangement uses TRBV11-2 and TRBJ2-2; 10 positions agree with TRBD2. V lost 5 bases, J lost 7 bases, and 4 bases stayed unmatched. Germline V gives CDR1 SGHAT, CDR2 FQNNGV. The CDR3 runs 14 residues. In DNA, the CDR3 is TGTGCCAGCAGCCTAGCGGGAGCGCACGGGGAGCTGTTTTTT. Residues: CASSLAGAHGELFF.

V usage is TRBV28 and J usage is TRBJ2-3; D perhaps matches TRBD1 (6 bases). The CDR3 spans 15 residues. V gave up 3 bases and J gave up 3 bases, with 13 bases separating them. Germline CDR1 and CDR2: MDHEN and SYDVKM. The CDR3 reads CASSFRQVRTDTQYF. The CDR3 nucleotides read TGTGCCAGCAGTTTCAGACAGGTGCGGACAGATACGCAGTATTTT.

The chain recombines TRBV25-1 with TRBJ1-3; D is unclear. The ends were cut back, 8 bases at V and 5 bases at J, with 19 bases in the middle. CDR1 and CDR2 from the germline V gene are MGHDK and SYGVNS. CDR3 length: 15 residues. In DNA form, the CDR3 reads TGTGCCAGCGGGTCCTCCACGACATCTCGAAACACCATATATTTT. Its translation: CASGSSTTSRNTIYF.

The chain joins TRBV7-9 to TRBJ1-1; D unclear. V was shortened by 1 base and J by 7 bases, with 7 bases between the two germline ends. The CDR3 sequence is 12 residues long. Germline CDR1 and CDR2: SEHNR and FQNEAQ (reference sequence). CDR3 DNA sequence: TGTGCCAGCAGCTTAGATGGGAGTGAAGCTTTCTTT. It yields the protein CASSLDGSEAFF.

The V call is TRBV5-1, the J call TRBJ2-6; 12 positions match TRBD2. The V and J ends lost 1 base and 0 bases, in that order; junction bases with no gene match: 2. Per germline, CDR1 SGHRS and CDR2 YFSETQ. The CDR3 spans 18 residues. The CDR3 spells CASSLWGLAGSGANVLTF. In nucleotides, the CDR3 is TGCGCCAGCAGCTTGTGGGGACTAGCGGGCTCTGGGGCCAACGTCCTGACTTTC.

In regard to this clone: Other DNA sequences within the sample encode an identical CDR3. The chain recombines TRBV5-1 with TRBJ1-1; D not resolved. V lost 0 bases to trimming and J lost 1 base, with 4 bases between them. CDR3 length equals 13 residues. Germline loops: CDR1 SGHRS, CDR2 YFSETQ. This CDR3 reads CASSLGRNTEAFF. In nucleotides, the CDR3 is TGCGCCAGCAGCTTGGGGAGGAACACTGAAGCTTTCTTT.

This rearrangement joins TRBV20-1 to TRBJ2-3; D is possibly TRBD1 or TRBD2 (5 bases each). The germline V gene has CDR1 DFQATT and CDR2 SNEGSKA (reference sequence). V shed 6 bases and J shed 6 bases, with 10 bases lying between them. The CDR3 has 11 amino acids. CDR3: CSAPWGDTQYF. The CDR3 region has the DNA TGCAGTGCGCCCTGGGGGGATACGCAGTATTTT.

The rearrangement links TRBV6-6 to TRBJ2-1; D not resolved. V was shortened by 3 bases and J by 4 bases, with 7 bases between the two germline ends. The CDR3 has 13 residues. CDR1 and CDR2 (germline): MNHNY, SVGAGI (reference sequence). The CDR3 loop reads CASSYREYNEQFF. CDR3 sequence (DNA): TGTGCCAGCAGTTATCGTGAGTACAATGAGCAGTTCTTC.

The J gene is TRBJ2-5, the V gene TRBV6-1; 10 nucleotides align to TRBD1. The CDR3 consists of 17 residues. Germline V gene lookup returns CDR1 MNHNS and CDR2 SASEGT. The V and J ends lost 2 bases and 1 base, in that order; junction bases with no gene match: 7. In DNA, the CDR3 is TGTGCCAGCAGTGAAATTGTAGGGACAGGGGCCCAAGAGACCCAGTACTTC. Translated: CASSEIVGTGAQETQYF.

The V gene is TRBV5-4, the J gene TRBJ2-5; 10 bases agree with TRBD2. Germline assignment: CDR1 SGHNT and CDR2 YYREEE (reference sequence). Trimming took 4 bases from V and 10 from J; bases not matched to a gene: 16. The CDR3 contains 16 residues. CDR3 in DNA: TGTGCCAGCAGCCACTTTAGCGGGAGGTCTCGAGGGGACCAGTACTTC. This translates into CASSHFSGRSRGDQYF. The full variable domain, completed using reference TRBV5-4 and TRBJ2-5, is ETGVTQSPTHLIKTRGQQVTLRCSSQSGHNTVSWYQQALGQGPQFIFQYYREEENGRGNFPPRFSGLQFPNYSSELNVNALELDDSALYLCASSHFSGRSRGDQYFGPGTRLLVL.

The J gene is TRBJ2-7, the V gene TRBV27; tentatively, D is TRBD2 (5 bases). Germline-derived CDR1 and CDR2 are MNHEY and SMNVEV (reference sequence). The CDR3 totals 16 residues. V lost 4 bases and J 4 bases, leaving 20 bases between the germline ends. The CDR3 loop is CASSSAPPRVTYEQYF. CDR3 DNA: TGTGCCAGCAGTTCCGCACCCCCGCGGGTGACTTACGAGCAGTACTTC.

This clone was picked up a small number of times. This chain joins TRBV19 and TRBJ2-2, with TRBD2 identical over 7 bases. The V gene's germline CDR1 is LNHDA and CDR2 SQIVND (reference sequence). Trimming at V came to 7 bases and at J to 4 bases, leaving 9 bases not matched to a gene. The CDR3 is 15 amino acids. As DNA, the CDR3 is TGTGCCAGTAATGAGGGAGGGCTCGGCACCGGGGAGCTGTTTTTT. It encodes CASNEGGLGTGELFF.

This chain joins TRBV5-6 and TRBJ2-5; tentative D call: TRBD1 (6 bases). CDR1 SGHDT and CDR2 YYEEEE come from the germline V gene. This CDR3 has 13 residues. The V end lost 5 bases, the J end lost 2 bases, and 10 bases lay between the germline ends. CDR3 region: CASRLRGQETQYF. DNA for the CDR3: TGTGCCAGCAGATTGAGGGGGCAAGAGACCCAGTACTTC. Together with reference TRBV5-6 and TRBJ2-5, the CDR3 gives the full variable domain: DAGVTQSPTHLIKTRGQQVTLRCSPKSGHDTVSWYQQALGQGPQFIFQYYEEEERQRGNFPDRFSGHQFPNYSSELNVNALLLGDSALYLCASRLRGQETQYFGPGTRLLVL.

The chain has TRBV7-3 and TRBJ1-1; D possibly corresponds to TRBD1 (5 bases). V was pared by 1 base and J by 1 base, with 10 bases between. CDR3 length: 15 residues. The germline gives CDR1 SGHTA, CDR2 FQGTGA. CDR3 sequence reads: CASSLKGRGNTEAFF. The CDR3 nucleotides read TGTGCCAGCAGCTTAAAGGGGAGAGGGAACACTGAAGCTTTCTTT. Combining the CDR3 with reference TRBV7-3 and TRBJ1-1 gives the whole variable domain GAGVSQTPSNKVTEKGKYVELRCDPISGHTALYWYRQSLGQGPEFLIYFQGTGAADDSGLPNDRFFAVRPEGSVSTLKIQRTERGDSAVYLCASSLKGRGNTEAFFGQGTRLTVV.